The 29 T cell receptor beta chains in this list originate from one sample, sequenced in a study of blood T cell repertoires in COVID-19. Generated by immunoSEQ multiplex PCR, the TCRdb table keeps only in-frame clones and is missing some. The sample yields approximately 160,000 clones, more than 85% seen once. The sequenced sample consisted of peripheral blood. All receptors derive from a woman aged 60 to 75 with COVID-19, enrolled during active disease.

The chain recombines TRBV6-5 with TRBJ2-1; 10 nucleotides match TRBD2. The germline V gene encodes CDR1 MNHEY and CDR2 SVGAGI. The CDR3 consists of 15 residues. Trimming took 4 bases from V and 6 from J; bases not matched to a gene: 6. In nucleotides, the CDR3 is TGTGCCAGCAGTTTCAGCGGGGGGGTCGCCAATGAGCAGTTCTTC. Translation gives CASSFSGGVANEQFF.

This clone was seen only a few times. In DNA, the CDR3 is TGTGCCGTGGGGGGGACGGGCCAGCCCCAGCATTTT. Its protein is CAVGGTGQPQHF. The chain links TRBV19 to TRBJ1-5; the D gene is possibly TRBD1 (5 bases). The CDR3 runs to 12 residues. The germline V gene has CDR1 LNHDA and CDR2 SQIVND (reference sequence). The V end lost 11 bases, the J end lost 7 bases, and 15 bases lay between the germline ends.

The chain is built from TRBV20-1 and TRBJ1-2, with D unresolved. This CDR3 comprises 15 residues. Germline V gene data show CDR1 as DFQATT and CDR2 as SNEGSKA (reference sequence). V dropped 3 bases and J dropped 2 bases, with 16 bases sitting between them. The CDR3 sequence is CSASAGRTINYGYTF. The DNA of the CDR3 is TGCAGTGCTAGTGCTGGCAGAACTATCAACTATGGCTACACCTTC.

As for this clone: Other DNA sequences of this sample code for an identical CDR3. The rearrangement links TRBV11-2 to TRBJ2-2; possibly TRBD1 for D (5 bases). Trimming cost V 5 bases and J 1 base, with 8 bases left between them. Germline CDR1 SGHAT, CDR2 FQNNGV. The CDR3 loop spans 14 amino acids. The CDR3 loop is CASSRDRNTGELFF. As DNA, the CDR3 is TGTGCCAGCAGCCGCGACAGGAACACCGGGGAGCTGTTTTTT.

The V gene is TRBV6-2 or TRBV6-3, the J gene TRBJ1-5; a weak D match, TRBD1 (6 bases). V shed 5 bases and J shed 4 bases, with 12 bases lying between them. CDR3 length equals 14 residues. The germline V gene encodes CDR1 MNHEY and CDR2 SVGEGT. The CDR3 DNA sequence: TGTGCCAGCAGTCACTACAGGGCTAATCAGCCCCAGCATTTT. Translated: CASSHYRANQPQHF.

The chain carries TRBV4-3 and TRBJ2-2, with TRBD1 as a possible D gene (6 bases). The CDR3 length is 17 residues. Trimming took 3 bases from V and 0 from J, leaving 14 bases between them. Germline lookup yields CDR1 LGHNA and CDR2 YSLEER. CDR3 in DNA: TGCGCCAGCAGCCAGACCCGGGACACTGCGAACACCGGGGAGCTGTTTTTT. This translates into CASSQTRDTANTGELFF.

The V and J genes are TRBV20-1 and TRBJ2-3; no firm D call. This CDR3 is built from 10 residues. Deletions cut 6 bases from V and 3 bases from J, with 4 bases between. CDR1 and CDR2 (germline): DFQATT, SNEGSKA (reference sequence). The CDR3 nucleotides are TGCAGTGCCTTTACAGATACGCAGTATTTT. Protein sequence: CSAFTDTQYF.

This rearrangement joins TRBV14 to TRBJ1-6, with a weak D call TRBD1 (5 bases). The CDR3 spans 16 residues. V shed 4 bases and J shed 0 bases, with 10 bases lying between them. Germline values: CDR1 SGHDN, CDR2 FVKESK. The CDR3 bases are TGTGCCAGCAGCCTCGGGACTCGCTCCTATAATTCACCCCTCCACTTT. Amino acids: CASSLGTRSYNSPLHF.

V is TRBV5-4 and J is TRBJ1-6, with a weak D call TRBD1 (6 bases). The CDR3 has 17 amino acids. Germline V gene sequence: CDR1 SGHNT, CDR2 YYREEE (reference sequence). V was pared by 3 bases and J by 3 bases, with 16 bases between. The CDR3 is CASSSGATLNYNSPLHF. In nucleotides, the CDR3 is TGTGCCAGCAGCTCAGGGGCCACCCTTAACTATAATTCACCCCTCCACTTT.

The chain carries TRBV15 and TRBJ2-3; possibly TRBD2 for D (7 bases). CDR3 length: 11 amino acids. The germline V and J ends were trimmed by 3 bases and 11 bases, with 9 bases remaining between them. Germline values: CDR1 LNHNV, CDR2 YYDKDF (reference sequence). Here the CDR3 reads CATSSGGRQYF. CDR3 in DNA: TGTGCCACCAGCAGCGGGGGGCGGCAGTATTTT.

The genes are TRBV5-5 and TRBJ2-1; TRBD2 matches 8 bases. CDR1 SGHKS and CDR2 YYEKEE come from the germline V gene (reference sequence). This CDR3 spans 14 amino acids. J was trimmed by 5 bases and V by 3 bases; bases with no gene match: 4. CDR3 sequence reads: CASSSSGGNNEQFF. The CDR3 region has the DNA TGTGCCAGCAGCTCCAGCGGGGGAAACAATGAGCAGTTCTTC. The whole variable domain, filled in from reference TRBV5-5 and TRBJ2-1, reads DAGVTQSPTHLIKTRGQQVTLRCSPISGHKSVSWYQQVLGQGPQFIFQYYEKEERGRGNFPDRFSARQFPNYSSELNVNALLLGDSALYLCASSSSGGNNEQFFGPGTRLTVL.

V is TRBV11-2 and J is TRBJ1-4, with a possible D match to TRBD1 (5 bases). The CDR3 has 15 amino acids. Looked up from germline, CDR1 is SGHAT and CDR2 is FQNNGV. With 3 bases removed from V and 0 bases from J, the gap between germline ends came to 8 bases. The CDR3 here is CASSLWGATNEKLFF. In DNA form, the CDR3 reads TGTGCCAGCAGCTTGTGGGGCGCAACTAATGAAAAACTGTTTTTT.

V usage is TRBV30 and J usage is TRBJ2-5; no definite D call. The V end was cut by 3 bases, the J end by 7 bases, with 15 bases between. The CDR3 extends over 13 amino acids. CDR1 is GTSNPN and CDR2 is SVGIG in the germline V gene (reference sequence). CDR3 region: CAWSVKATGTQYF. The CDR3 bases are TGTGCCTGGAGCGTCAAAGCAACCGGGACCCAGTACTTC.

The CDR3 loop is CASSLVRGNEKLFF. The CDR3, as DNA: TGTGCCAGCAGCTTGGTCCGGGGGAATGAAAAACTGTTTTTT. V is TRBV5-8 and J is TRBJ1-4; tentative D call: TRBD1 (5 bases). Trimming took 0 bases from V and 5 from J, leaving 8 bases between them. From germline, CDR1 is SGHTS and CDR2 YDEGEE. CDR3 length: 14 amino acids.

This clone was seen a single time. The same CDR3 also results from other DNA sequences found in this sample. The rearrangement uses TRBV9 and TRBJ1-3; possibly TRBD1 for D (5 bases). Germline CDR1 SGDLS, CDR2 YYNGEE. Trimming took 0 bases from V and 0 from J, leaving 10 bases between them. The CDR3 is made up of 16 amino acids. The CDR3 DNA follows: TGTGCCAGCAGCGTAGGTCAGGGCCTCTCTGGAAACACCATATATTTT. Encoded protein: CASSVGQGLSGNTIYF.

This chain connects TRBV3-1 (or the pseudogene TRBV3-2) to TRBJ2-7, with 10 bases lining up with TRBD1. Germline CDR1 LGHDT, CDR2 YNNKEL (reference sequence). With V trimmed by 6 bases and J by 5 bases, 19 bases remained unmatched. This CDR3 has 18 residues. The CDR3 sequence: CASRSPQSGTGDVHEQYF. As DNA, the CDR3 is TGTGCCAGCAGATCACCGCAATCCGGGACAGGGGATGTCCACGAGCAGTACTTC.

The chain links TRBV13 to TRBJ1-1, with a weak D call TRBD1 (5 bases). This CDR3 has 15 residues. The V gene lost 0 bases and the J gene lost 3 bases, with 11 bases spanning the gap. Germline V gives CDR1 PRHDT, CDR2 FYEKMQ (reference sequence). CDR3 in DNA: TGTGCCAGCAGCTTAGGGCTGGGAGGGGACACTGAAGCTTTCTTT. Translated, it gives CASSLGLGGDTEAFF.

The chain has TRBV29-1 and TRBJ1-2, with D possibly TRBD1 on 5 matching bases. The V gene lost 3 bases and the J gene lost 8 bases, with 16 bases spanning the gap. CDR1 and CDR2 (germline): SQVTM, ANQGSEA. CDR3 length equals 13 residues. DNA for the CDR3: TGCAGCGTTGATACTTCTGCAGGGAAGGGCTACACCTTC. Translation: CSVDTSAGKGYTF.

Turning to this clone: The sample carries other DNA sequences with the same CDR3. The chain employs TRBV5-1 and TRBJ1-1; no clear D gene. Trimming cost V 4 bases and J 0 bases, with 7 bases left between them. The CDR3 has 13 amino acids. Germline V lookup: CDR1 SGHRS, CDR2 YFSETQ. This CDR3 is CASSREMNTEAFF. The CDR3 bases are TGCGCCAGCAGCCGAGAAATGAACACTGAAGCTTTCTTT.

The chain joins TRBV5-8 to TRBJ2-1, with 10 bases matching TRBD2. Germline loops: CDR1 SGHTS, CDR2 YDEGEE. V dropped 4 bases and J dropped 5; count of bases not matched to a gene: 6. The CDR3 runs 15 residues. The CDR3 region is CASSRGLARDNEQFF. CDR3 in DNA: TGTGCCAGCAGCAGGGGACTAGCGAGAGACAATGAGCAGTTCTTC.

The rearrangement links TRBV19 to TRBJ1-2, with 7 positions matching TRBD1. Germline CDR1 reads LNHDA; CDR2 reads SQIVND (reference sequence). The J segment lost 4 bases and the V segment lost 4 bases, leaving 9 bases of the junction unmatched. This CDR3 comprises 15 residues. CDR3 DNA: TGTGCCAGTAGTACCGCGACAGGGACGGGCTATGGCTACACCTTC. This sequence encodes CASSTATGTGYGYTF.

The rearrangement uses TRBV7-8 and TRBJ1-3; weak D call: TRBD1 (5 bases). From germline, CDR1 is SGHVS and CDR2 FQNEAQ. This CDR3 contains 12 residues. V shed 5 bases and J shed 11 bases, with 13 bases lying between them. The CDR3 loop is CASSPVAGAIYF. The CDR3 DNA is TGTGCCAGCAGCCCAGTCGCGGGGGCCATATATTTT.

This clone was found once. This chain uses TRBV10-3 with TRBJ2-2, with D possibly TRBD1 on 7 matching bases. Germline V gene data show CDR1 as ENHRY and CDR2 as SYGVKD. The CDR3 is made up of 16 amino acids. V was clipped by 5 bases and J by 5 bases, with 18 bases between them. CDR3 coding DNA: TGTGCCATCAGTCCCTGGACGTCAGGGGGGACCGGGGAGCTGTTTTTT. It is translated as CAISPWTSGGTGELFF.

This chain links TRBV30 with TRBJ2-1; 8 bases map to TRBD2. Looked up from germline, CDR1 is GTSNPN and CDR2 is SVGIG (reference sequence). The junction had 0 bases not matched to a gene; V was cut back by 0 bases and J by 2 bases. The CDR3 length is 14 residues. The CDR3 spells CAWSVGGAYNEQFF. The CDR3 bases are TGTGCCTGGAGTGTCGGGGGGGCCTACAATGAGCAGTTCTTC. Filled out from reference TRBV30 and TRBJ2-1, the complete variable domain reads SQTIHQWPATLVQPVGSPLSLECTVEGTSNPNLYWYRQAAGRGLQLLFYSVGIGQISSEVPQNLSASRPQDRQFILSSKKLLLSDSGFYLCAWSVGGAYNEQFFGPGTRLTVL.

The chain recombines TRBV19 with TRBJ1-6, with 9 bases lining up with TRBD1. The CDR3 has 16 residues. Per germline, CDR1 LNHDA and CDR2 SQIVND (reference sequence). Trimming removed 6 bases from V and 4 bases from J; junction bases left unmatched: 7. DNA of the CDR3: TGTGCCAGTAGGGACAGGGGATCAGCATATAATTCACCCCTCCACTTT. Translation gives CASRDRGSAYNSPLHF.

This clone is a singleton in its sample. The CDR3 here is CASSLDGTGSNEQFF. For the CDR3, the DNA is TGCGCCAGCAGCTTGGACGGGACAGGAAGCAATGAGCAGTTCTTC. The chain carries TRBV5-1 and TRBJ2-1, with 8 bases fitting TRBD1. This CDR3 contains 15 residues. Looked up from germline, CDR1 is SGHRS and CDR2 is YFSETQ. Trimming at V came to 0 bases and at J to 6 bases, leaving 5 bases not matched to a gene.

A note on this clone: The junction departs from the called germline gene at one end, perhaps through a read error. The chain has TRBV7-9 and TRBJ2-3, with D unclear. Germline V gene lookup returns CDR1 SEHNR and CDR2 FQNEAQ (reference sequence). The CDR3 spans 12 residues. This chain's CDR3 is CASSLMASRRDF. The CDR3 nucleotides read TGTGCCAGCAGCTTAATGGCATCCCGTCGGGATTTT.

The CDR3 nucleotides are TGTGCCAGCAGCTTACCCGATCAGCCCCAGCATTTT. Its translation: CASSLPDQPQHF. The rearrangement links TRBV7-8 to TRBJ1-5, with D unresolved. The CDR3 spans 12 residues. The germline V gene has CDR1 SGHVS and CDR2 FQNEAQ. V gave up 2 bases and J gave up 5 bases, with 4 bases separating them.

V gene TRBV6-5 combines with J gene TRBJ1-6; possible D gene TRBD1, 5 bases. The V end lost 8 bases, the J end lost 9 bases, and 11 bases lay between the germline ends. There are 12 residues in the CDR3. Germline values: CDR1 MNHEY, CDR2 SVGAGI. CDR3 nucleotide sequence: TGTGCCAGCCGGGACTACCGTTCACCCCTCCACTTT. Amino acid sequence: CASRDYRSPLHF.